A selection of T cell receptor beta chains follows, all from one sample in a study of shared clonotypes between healthy human individuals. The table came from immunoSEQ multiplex PCR; TCRdb's copy has only in-frame clones and leaves some out. The sample holds hundreds of thousands of clones; about 97% are singletons and the top ten take less than 0.065%. The source material was naive CD4+ T cells sorted from blood. The origin of the receptors is a woman aged 25 to 45 in good health. Each CDR3 is given with its conserved first and last residue. Each record gives: clone size, D gene, V gene, J gene, CDR3 DNA, CDR3 protein. D genes are given only for firm matches. Size is stated for part of the rows, as once, few or many counts, or as a class when the clone is expanded.

size: .; D: TRBD2; V: TRBV4-1; J: TRBJ2-3; DNA: TGCGCCAGCAGCCTACGACTAGCGGGAGGGCCGTCGGATACGCAGTATTTT; CDR3: CASSLRLAGGPSDTQYF
size: .; D: .; V: TRBV30; J: TRBJ2-1; DNA: TGTGCCTGGAGTGAGAGCTTATCTGAGCAGTTCTTC; CDR3: CAWSESLSEQFF
size: .; D: .; V: TRBV27; J: TRBJ2-5; DNA: TGTGCCAGCAGTCCTCGGACACCTTTCGCCGGGTACCAAGAGACCCAGTACTTC; CDR3: CASSPRTPFAGYQETQYF
size: .; D: .; V: TRBV28; J: TRBJ1-1; DNA: TGTGCCAGCAGTCCATCACAGGTGAACACTGAAGCTTTCTTT; CDR3: CASSPSQVNTEAFF
size: .; D: TRBD2; V: TRBV5-6; J: TRBJ2-3; DNA: TGTGCCAGCGGCCGGGACTACAACACAGATACGCAGTATTTT; CDR3: CASGRDYNTDTQYF
size: .; D: .; V: TRBV28; J: TRBJ1-3; DNA: TGTGCCAGCAGTTTAGAAGCCGCTGGAAACACCATATATTTT; CDR3: CASSLEAAGNTIYF
size: .; D: .; V: TRBV2; J: TRBJ2-5; DNA: TGTGCCAGCCGCCCGGGGGTGTTAGAGACCCAGTACTTC; CDR3: CASRPGVLETQYF
size: .; D: TRBD1; V: TRBV28; J: TRBJ2-7; DNA: TGTGCCAGCAGTCCTGGGACAGCCCAGGGAGAGCAGTACTTC; CDR3: CASSPGTAQGEQYF
size: .; D: .; V: TRBV27; J: TRBJ2-2; DNA: TGTGCCAGCAGTTTATCGGGGAGGTACCCCGGGGAGCTGTTTTTT; CDR3: CASSLSGRYPGELFF
size: .; D: TRBD2; V: TRBV7-9; J: TRBJ2-3; DNA: TGTGCCAGCAGCCCTAGCGGAACCCGGGGCACAGATACGCAGTATTTT; CDR3: CASSPSGTRGTDTQYF
size: once; D: .; V: TRBV2; J: TRBJ2-2; DNA: TGTGCCAGCAGTGCACGTCGTTCGGGCACCGGGGAGCTGTTTTTT; CDR3: CASSARRSGTGELFF
size: .; D: .; V: TRBV11-2; J: TRBJ2-3; DNA: TGTGCCAGCAATCTCAAAGGGGGACCCAGCACAGATACGCAGTATTTT; CDR3: CASNLKGGPSTDTQYF
size: .; D: TRBD1; V: TRBV4-1; J: TRBJ2-7; DNA: TGCGCCAGCAGCCAGGAATCAGGGGGCTCCTACGAGCAGTACTTC; CDR3: CASSQESGGSYEQYF
size: .; D: .; V: TRBV19; J: TRBJ2-5; DNA: TGTGCCAGTAGTGCGAGGGGGGACCAAGAGACCCAGTACTTC; CDR3: CASSARGDQETQYF
size: .; D: .; V: TRBV19; J: TRBJ1-5; DNA: TGTGCCAGCAGAGGCAGGGGCCGGGGACAGCCCCAGCATTTT; CDR3: CASRGRGRGQPQHF
size: .; D: .; V: TRBV9; J: TRBJ1-1; DNA: TGTGCCAGCAGCACCACGACACTGAACACTGAAGCTTTCTTT; CDR3: CASSTTTLNTEAFF
size: .; D: .; V: TRBV10-2; J: TRBJ2-3; DNA: TGCGCCAGCAGACACGATGAAGGGACACTGAGGGCAGATACGCAGTATTTT; CDR3: CASRHDEGTLRADTQYF
size: .; D: .; V: TRBV5-1; J: TRBJ2-5; DNA: TGCGCCAGCAGCGGGGTAGTGAGTACGGAGACCCAGTACTTC; CDR3: CASSGVVSTETQYF
size: .; D: .; V: TRBV30; J: TRBJ1-5; DNA: TGTGCCTGGAGTGTATCGGCGTTCGACCAGCCCCAGCATTTT; CDR3: CAWSVSAFDQPQHF
size: .; D: .; V: TRBV7-2; J: TRBJ2-7; DNA: TGTGCCAGCAGTCCAGACTGGATCTACGAGCAGTACTTC; CDR3: CASSPDWIYEQYF
size: once; D: .; V: TRBV6-6; J: TRBJ2-7; DNA: TGTGCCAGCACTTTAGACGGGAGAATCTACGAGCAGTACTTC; CDR3: CASTLDGRIYEQYF
size: .; D: .; V: TRBV18; J: TRBJ1-5; DNA: TGTGCCAGCTCAACCGGGAGGGGGACCAATCAGCCCCAGCATTTT; CDR3: CASSTGRGTNQPQHF
size: .; D: .; V: TRBV28; J: TRBJ2-1; DNA: TGTGCCAGCAGTTTAGATGACTCCCCACCCACCTACAATGAGCAGTTCTTC; CDR3: CASSLDDSPPTYNEQFF
size: .; D: TRBD2; V: TRBV25-1; J: TRBJ2-3; DNA: TGTGCCAGCAGCCATCCTTTAGCGGGAGGGCCTCGGGATACGCAGTATTTT; CDR3: CASSHPLAGGPRDTQYF
size: .; D: TRBD2; V: TRBV4-1; J: TRBJ2-4; DNA: TGCGCCAGCAGCCAAGTCGCGAATAGCGGGAGCTCTTGGAGCCAAAACATTCAGTACTTC; CDR3: CASSQVANSGSSWSQNIQYF
size: .; D: .; V: TRBV25-1; J: TRBJ1-2; DNA: TGTGCCAGCAGCCCCCTGCTGGCAGGGAATGGCTACACCTTC; CDR3: CASSPLLAGNGYTF
size: .; D: .; V: TRBV28; J: TRBJ1-1; DNA: TGTGCCAGCAGTTTCCCGTCCCCCCCGGGCACTGAAGCTTTCTTT; CDR3: CASSFPSPPGTEAFF
size: .; D: TRBD1; V: TRBV27; J: TRBJ1-4; DNA: TGTGCCAGCCGTAAACACCGACAGGGCGTGGATGAAAAACTGTTTTTT; CDR3: CASRKHRQGVDEKLFF
size: .; D: .; V: TRBV5-1; J: TRBJ2-2; DNA: TGCGCCAGCAGCTTGGTAGCTAGCGAGGGACCCGGGGAGCTGTTTTTT; CDR3: CASSLVASEGPGELFF
size: .; D: TRBD2; V: TRBV4-2; J: TRBJ2-1; DNA: TGTGCCAGCAGCCAAGTAGCGGGAGGGCCCAATGAGCAGTTCTTC; CDR3: CASSQVAGGPNEQFF
size: .; D: TRBD1; V: TRBV5-1; J: TRBJ1-4; DNA: TGCGCCAGCAGCTTGGCCCCGGGACAGACGACAACTAATGAAAAACTGTTTTTT; CDR3: CASSLAPGQTTTNEKLFF
size: .; D: .; V: TRBV28; J: TRBJ2-7; DNA: TGTGCCAGCAGTTTAACGGAGCGGGAGCAGTACTTC; CDR3: CASSLTEREQYF
size: .; D: .; V: TRBV18; J: TRBJ2-5; DNA: TGTGCCAGCTCAACGGAGGGGCCGGAGACCCAGTACTTC; CDR3: CASSTEGPETQYF
size: .; D: .; V: TRBV5-8; J: TRBJ2-3; DNA: TGTGCCAGCAGGCCCGGGGCGGATACGCAGTATTTT; CDR3: CASRPGADTQYF
size: .; D: TRBD2; V: TRBV6-1; J: TRBJ2-1; DNA: TGTGCCAGCAGTGAAAATCTAGCGGGGAGCTCCTACAATGAGCAGTTCTTC; CDR3: CASSENLAGSSYNEQFF
size: .; D: .; V: TRBV7-2; J: TRBJ2-7; DNA: TGTGCCAGCAGCCGTACGGCGCAGGCACGCTCCTACGAGCAGTACTTC; CDR3: CASSRTAQARSYEQYF
size: .; D: .; V: TRBV7-3; J: TRBJ2-1; DNA: TGTGCCAGCAGCTTAACAGGGGGGACCTACAATGAGCAGTTCTTC; CDR3: CASSLTGGTYNEQFF
size: .; D: .; V: TRBV7-8; J: TRBJ2-7; DNA: TGTGCCAGCAGCTCCGCGTGGACGGGACGGGGCATGGTGGAGCAGTACTTC; CDR3: CASSSAWTGRGMVEQYF
size: .; D: TRBD1; V: TRBV2; J: TRBJ2-7; DNA: TGTGCCAGCAGTAGACAGGGTTCTGGGTACGAGCAGTACTTC; CDR3: CASSRQGSGYEQYF
size: .; D: .; V: TRBV5-6; J: TRBJ2-5; DNA: TGTGCCAGCCAGCCAAACGGGCTTCAAGAGACCCAGTACTTC; CDR3: CASQPNGLQETQYF
size: .; D: .; V: TRBV7-3; J: TRBJ2-7; DNA: TGTGCCAGCAGCCCCGGCGGACAGAGCCTCTACGAGCAGTACTTC; CDR3: CASSPGGQSLYEQYF
size: .; D: .; V: TRBV2; J: TRBJ2-2; DNA: TGTGCCAGCAGTGTTGAGGCGCAGACCGACACCGGGGAGCTGTTTTTT; CDR3: CASSVEAQTDTGELFF
size: .; D: TRBD2; V: TRBV7-9; J: TRBJ2-7; DNA: TGTGCCAGCAGCCTAGGACTAGCGGGAGGGAACTACGAGCAGTACTTC; CDR3: CASSLGLAGGNYEQYF
size: .; D: TRBD1; V: TRBV2; J: TRBJ1-2; DNA: TGTGCCAGCAGTCCCGGGACAGGGGGCCGTGACTATGGCTACACCTTC; CDR3: CASSPGTGGRDYGYTF
size: .; D: .; V: TRBV7-3; J: TRBJ1-2; DNA: TGTGCCAGCAGCCCCGCCATTACTTCATGGGAGGGCTACACCTTC; CDR3: CASSPAITSWEGYTF
size: .; D: TRBD2; V: TRBV10-1; J: TRBJ2-1; DNA: TGCGCCAGCAGTTCAAGTCCGGGACTAGCGGGAGCGCAGTTCTTC; CDR3: CASSSSPGLAGAQFF
size: .; D: .; V: TRBV6-1; J: TRBJ2-2; DNA: TGTGCCAGCAGTGTAGGTGGTAAGGGCCGAGGGGAGCTGTTTTTT; CDR3: CASSVGGKGRGELFF
size: .; D: TRBD2; V: TRBV10-3; J: TRBJ2-3; DNA: TGTGCCATCAGAGAAGGGACTAGCGAGTTAATAGATACGCAGTATTTT; CDR3: CAIREGTSELIDTQYF
size: .; D: .; V: TRBV7-6; J: TRBJ2-2; DNA: TGTGCCAGCAGCTTACTGGAGGTGGGCACCGGGGAGCTGTTTTTT; CDR3: CASSLLEVGTGELFF
size: .; D: .; V: TRBV7-9; J: TRBJ2-1; DNA: TGTGCCAGCAGCTTATTATGGATGAATGAGCAGTTCTTC; CDR3: CASSLLWMNEQFF
size: .; D: TRBD1; V: TRBV19; J: TRBJ1-1; DNA: TGTGCCAGTAGATCCGGGACAGGGGACACTGAAGCTTTCTTT; CDR3: CASRSGTGDTEAFF
size: once; D: .; V: TRBV28; J: TRBJ1-3; DNA: TGTGCCAGCAGTTTACGACAGTACTCTGGAAACACCATATATTTT; CDR3: CASSLRQYSGNTIYF
size: .; D: TRBD1; V: TRBV18; J: TRBJ2-5; DNA: TGTGCCTCAATTCCGGACAGGGGGCTTCCGGCGAAGGAGACCCAGTACTTC; CDR3: CASIPDRGLPAKETQYF
size: .; D: TRBD2; V: TRBV29-1; J: TRBJ2-3; DNA: TGCAGCGTAGAAGCGGGGGTTCGCGATACGCAGTATTTT; CDR3: CSVEAGVRDTQYF
size: .; D: .; V: TRBV25-1; J: TRBJ1-6; DNA: TGTGCCAGCAGTGAATATGGCGGGCGCTCCTATAATTCACCCCTCCACTTT; CDR3: CASSEYGGRSYNSPLHF
size: .; D: .; V: TRBV18; J: TRBJ1-2; DNA: TGTGCCAGCTCCCCCACTAGCGGGGACTATGGCTACACCTTC; CDR3: CASSPTSGDYGYTF
size: .; D: .; V: TRBV10-3; J: TRBJ1-1; DNA: TGTGCCATCAGATCGACAAATACGAACACTGAAGCTTTCTTT; CDR3: CAIRSTNTNTEAFF
size: .; D: .; V: TRBV6-5; J: TRBJ1-2; DNA: TGTGCCAGCAGCCCTACAGGGAAAGTTGCTGGCTACACCTTC; CDR3: CASSPTGKVAGYTF
size: .; D: .; V: TRBV5-1; J: TRBJ2-1; DNA: TGCGCCAGCAGCGTGGGGGGCAATGAGCAGTTCTTC; CDR3: CASSVGGNEQFF